A selection of T cell receptor beta chains follows, all from one sample in a study of post-analysis software for immune sequencing data. TCRdb re-derived calls from the PCR reads in MiXCR, one entry per CDR3 protein. This sample has 650,000 to 850,000 distinct CDR3 sequences; about 45% occur once, and the top ten carry roughly 5%. The specimen was blood. These receptors came from a girl under 18 with multiple sclerosis. The CDR3 runs from the conserved cysteine through the conserved F or W. The order of the fields is clone size, D gene, V gene, J gene, CDR3 DNA, CDR3 protein. A D gene is named only where the DNA matches it firmly. The size of a clone is reported for some rows only, either as once, few or many, or as a class for expanded clones.

size: NA; D: NA; V: TRBV7-9; J: TRBJ2-7; DNA: TGTGCCAGCGAGAGCCGAGATTCCTACGAGCAGTACTTC; CDR3: CASESRDSYEQYF
size: few; D: TRBD2; V: TRBV29-1; J: TRBJ2-1; DNA: TGCAGCGGCCGAACAGCGGGAGTGTACAATGAGCAGTTCTTC; CDR3: CSGRTAGVYNEQFF
size: NA; D: TRBD2; V: TRBV7-9; J: TRBJ2-7; DNA: TGTGCCAGCAGCCATTCGGGCGGGAGCTCCTACGAGCAGTACTTC; CDR3: CASSHSGGSSYEQYF
size: once; D: TRBD2; V: TRBV20-1; J: TRBJ2-1; DNA: TGCAGTGCCCGAGGGTGGCGGGAGGGCCAAGTAGGGTTCTTC; CDR3: CSARGWREGQVGFF
size: few; D: TRBD1; V: TRBV29-1; J: TRBJ1-2; DNA: TGCAGCGTAGGATCCAACCAGGGGGCACGGGGCTACACCTTC; CDR3: CSVGSNQGARGYTF
size: NA; D: NA; V: TRBV5-6; J: TRBJ2-1; DNA: TGTGCCAGCAGCCCTTTTGGGCTCACCCATGAGCAGTTCTTC; CDR3: CASSPFGLTHEQFF
size: few; D: TRBD2; V: TRBV29-1; J: TRBJ2-1; DNA: TGCAGCGTTGAAAGTCTAGCGGGAGGGAACTCCTACAATGAGCAGTTCTTC; CDR3: CSVESLAGGNSYNEQFF
size: few; D: TRBD1; V: TRBV11-2; J: TRBJ2-7; DNA: TGTGCCAGCAGCTCTAGGGACAGTAGCTCCTACGAGCAGTACTTC; CDR3: CASSSRDSSSYEQYF
size: once; D: NA; V: TRBV2; J: TRBJ2-3; DNA: TGTGCCAGCGGGATCGACCACAAAACTAGCACAGATACGCAGTATTTT; CDR3: CASGIDHKTSTDTQYF
size: NA; D: TRBD2; V: TRBV20-1; J: TRBJ2-3; DNA: TGCAGTGCGCCCGACTTAGCGGGGGCTAATACAGATACGCAGTATTTT; CDR3: CSAPDLAGANTDTQYF
size: NA; D: NA; V: TRBV27; J: TRBJ2-7; DNA: TGTGCCACCAAGTCACGCGGGAAGGACGAGCAGTACTTC; CDR3: CATKSRGKDEQYF
size: NA; D: NA; V: TRBV7-2; J: TRBJ2-3; DNA: TGTGCCAGCAGCTTACAGGTCGGCGGCACAGATACGCAGTATTTT; CDR3: CASSLQVGGTDTQYF
size: NA; D: NA; V: TRBV20-1; J: TRBJ2-5; DNA: TGCAGTGCTAGAGGCCGGGCGGAAGAGACCCAGTACTTC; CDR3: CSARGRAEETQYF
size: NA; D: TRBD2; V: TRBV29-1; J: TRBJ2-7; DNA: TGCAGCGTTGAGGGGCTAGCGGTCTACAATGAGCAGTACTTC; CDR3: CSVEGLAVYNEQYF
size: NA; D: NA; V: TRBV5-6; J: TRBJ1-2; DNA: TGTGCCAGCAGCTACCCCGGCGGGCTCTCCTATGGCTACACCTTC; CDR3: CASSYPGGLSYGYTF
size: few; D: NA; V: TRBV11-1; J: TRBJ2-3; DNA: TGTGCCAGCAGCTTAGTTGGCTTCGGAACGGATACGCAGTATTTT; CDR3: CASSLVGFGTDTQYF
size: few; D: NA; V: TRBV20-1; J: TRBJ2-1; DNA: TGCAGTGCTAGGGTCCCTAGTTCCTACAATGAGCAGTTCTTC; CDR3: CSARVPSSYNEQFF
size: NA; D: NA; V: TRBV7-9; J: TRBJ2-6; DNA: TGTGCCAGCAGCACATCAGGGATCTCTGGGGCCAACGTCCTGACTTTC; CDR3: CASSTSGISGANVLTF
size: NA; D: NA; V: TRBV25-1; J: TRBJ1-5; DNA: TGTGCCAGCAGTGATCCCGGTAGCAATCAGCCCCAGCATTTT; CDR3: CASSDPGSNQPQHF
size: few; D: NA; V: TRBV6-5; J: TRBJ2-6; DNA: TGTGCCAGCAGCCCATCTTGGGTGGGGGGGGCCAACGTCCTGACTTTC; CDR3: CASSPSWVGGANVLTF
size: NA; D: TRBD1; V: TRBV5-1; J: TRBJ1-2; DNA: TGCGCCAGCAGCTTGCAGGGGGCTGGCTATGGCTACACCTTC; CDR3: CASSLQGAGYGYTF
size: NA; D: NA; V: TRBV20-1; J: TRBJ1-2; DNA: TGCAGTGCAAGGGGAGGCTATGGCTACACCTTC; CDR3: CSARGGYGYTF
size: NA; D: TRBD1; V: TRBV27; J: TRBJ1-1; DNA: TGTGCCAGCAGTTTATCGGGACAGGGGTACACTGAAGCTTTCTTT; CDR3: CASSLSGQGYTEAFF
size: many; D: TRBD2; V: TRBV4-3; J: TRBJ2-7; DNA: TGCGCCAGCAGCCAAGATCGGACTAGCGGGAGGTACTTC; CDR3: CASSQDRTSGRYF
size: few; D: NA; V: TRBV20-1; J: TRBJ1-1; DNA: TGCAGTGCTTTCGACAGGATGAACACTGAAGCTTTCTTT; CDR3: CSAFDRMNTEAFF
size: NA; D: TRBD1; V: TRBV4-1; J: TRBJ2-1; DNA: TGCGCCAGCAGCCTCCCAGACAGGGGGGACTACAATGAGCAGTTCTTC; CDR3: CASSLPDRGDYNEQFF
size: once; D: TRBD1; V: TRBV29-1; J: TRBJ2-7; DNA: TGCAGCGTAGCTCTAACAGGGGGCCCCGGCTACGAGCAGTACTTC; CDR3: CSVALTGGPGYEQYF
size: few; D: TRBD2; V: TRBV10-3; J: TRBJ2-3; DNA: TGTGCCATCAGACCGGGAGGACTGACAGATACGCAGTATTTT; CDR3: CAIRPGGLTDTQYF
size: NA; D: NA; V: TRBV7-8; J: TRBJ2-5; DNA: TGTGCCAGCAGCTTAGTGGGGTTGGGGGCAGGTTACGAGACCCAGTACTTC; CDR3: CASSLVGLGAGYETQYF
size: few; D: TRBD1; V: TRBV29-1; J: TRBJ1-1; DNA: TGCAGCGTGACAGGGCAAGCTTTCTTT; CDR3: CSVTGQAFF
size: NA; D: NA; V: TRBV9; J: TRBJ2-6; DNA: TGTGCCAGCAGCATCACAGCCGATAATCCCTCTGGGGCCAACGTCCTGACTTTC; CDR3: CASSITADNPSGANVLTF